This is a list of T cell receptor beta chains from one sample in a study of T cell repertoires in cytomegalovirus infection. These receptors' targets are unknown. Each CDR3 protein is one row after TCRdb ran MiXCR on the reads. Of approximately 910,000 distinct CDR3 sequences in the sample, less than 35% are singletons; the top ten hold about 14%. The material was cultured CD8+ T cells from PBMCs, obtained from culture after CMV antigen stimulation. The receptors were gathered from a human donor in good health (CMV status not recorded). Some clones in this sample may be carry-over from other donors' samples. CDR3s include the opening cysteine and the closing phenylalanine or tryptophan. The D gene is left open where the match is weak. Clone size is shown for a subset of rows, as once, few, many or a class of expanded clone.

CDR3 DNA	CDR3 protein	clone size	D gene	V gene	J gene
TGCGCCAGCAGCCAAGAGCCTCGTCAGGCCGAGGGGGTTGAGCAGTTCTTC	CASSQEPRQAEGVEQFF	few	NA	TRBV4-1	TRBJ2-1
TGTGCCAGCAGTGAAGAAACCCGGACAGCCTATAGCAATCAGCCCCAGCATTTT	CASSEETRTAYSNQPQHF	NA	NA	TRBV6-1	TRBJ1-5
TGTGCCAGCAGCTTAGCTGGCGGGGGGGTTCACGATGAGCAGTTCTTC	CASSLAGGGVHDEQFF	NA	TRBD2	TRBV7-6	TRBJ2-1
TGTGCCAGCAGCTTACGAAAAGCGGGGAGTAGCACAGATACGCAGTATTTT	CASSLRKAGSSTDTQYF	NA	TRBD2	TRBV7-8	TRBJ2-3
TGTGCCAGCAGCTTACGACTAGCGGGGACTGGAATCACAGATACGCAGTATTTT	CASSLRLAGTGITDTQYF	many	TRBD2	TRBV7-2	TRBJ2-3
TGTGCCAGCAGTGGGGTTGCGTCCAGCTCCTACGAGCAGTACTTC	CASSGVASSSYEQYF	few	NA	TRBV2	TRBJ2-7
TGTGCCAGCAGCCAGGCCGGGGTTGACGATGACTACACCTTC	CASSQAGVDDDYTF	NA	NA	TRBV3-1	TRBJ1-2
TGTGCCAGCAGTCCACAGGGCGGCGGGGAGCTGTTTTTT	CASSPQGGGELFF	NA	NA	TRBV27	TRBJ2-2
TGTGCCAGCAGGGCATTAAGGGGGCAAGCAACTAATGAAAAACTGTTTTTT	CASRALRGQATNEKLFF	NA	TRBD1	TRBV2	TRBJ1-4
TGTGCCAGCAGCTGGGCGGATAATGAGCAGTTCTTC	CASSWADNEQFF	NA	NA	TRBV5-4	TRBJ2-1
TGTGCCAGCAGCCAAGAACACTTCCTTAGGACATTGAACACTGAAGCTTTCTTT	CASSQEHFLRTLNTEAFF	NA	NA	TRBV4-1	TRBJ1-1
TGTGCCATCCGATCAGGGTCCCACGAGCAGTACTTC	CAIRSGSHEQYF	few	NA	TRBV7-8	TRBJ2-7
TGTGCCAGCAGGGGACTAGCGGAAAGCTACAATGAGCAGTTCTTC	CASRGLAESYNEQFF	few	TRBD2	TRBV2	TRBJ2-1
TGTGTCAGCTTCCAAGGAGGGGGAAGGGAGCAGTTCTTC	CVSFQGGGREQFF	few	NA	TRBV27	TRBJ2-1
TGTGCCAGCAGTGAAGGGACCGTTCAGCCCCAGCATTTT	CASSEGTVQPQHF	NA	NA	TRBV6-1	TRBJ1-5
TGTGCCAGCAGCGATGGACAGGCTTATGGCTACACCTTC	CASSDGQAYGYTF	few	TRBD1	TRBV5-4	TRBJ1-2
TGTGCCAGCAGCTCCCCCTCTGGGGAGGGCAATCAGCCCCAGCATTTT	CASSSPSGEGNQPQHF	NA	NA	TRBV7-9	TRBJ1-5
TGTGCCAGCACCCCTGCGGGGCAGGGGGCTATATGGGAGCTGTTTTTT	CASTPAGQGAIWELFF	NA	TRBD1	TRBV6-2/TRBV6-3	TRBJ2-2
TGTGCCAGCAGCCGGGGACAGGGGTTCTCCGACGAGCAGTACTTC	CASSRGQGFSDEQYF	NA	TRBD1	TRBV6-8	TRBJ2-7
TGTGCCAGCAGTTACGTTGGGACAGATAATCAGCCCCAGCATTTT	CASSYVGTDNQPQHF	few	TRBD1	TRBV12-3/TRBV12-4	TRBJ1-5
TGTGCCAGCAGTTCCGGGACAGCACGCTATGGCTACACCTTC	CASSSGTARYGYTF	NA	TRBD1	TRBV6-5	TRBJ1-2
TGTGCCAGCAGCACCGAGGGGCGGGGACCCCTCTCCTACGAGCAGTACTTC	CASSTEGRGPLSYEQYF	NA	NA	TRBV5-4	TRBJ2-7
TGCGCCAGCAGCTGGGGACAGGGGACTAACACTGAAGCTTTCTTT	CASSWGQGTNTEAFF	NA	TRBD1	TRBV5-1	TRBJ1-1
TGCGTCAGCAGCGAAGACAGCGTAGCTGAAAAACTGTTTTTT	CVSSEDSVAEKLFF	NA	NA	TRBV5-1	TRBJ1-4
TGTGCCAGCAGTGGGTTTGAAGGCAGGGAAGAGACCCAGTACTTC	CASSGFEGREETQYF	NA	NA	TRBV2	TRBJ2-5
TGCGCCAGCAGCCAAGATCAGTCACCTCTCCATTCTCCTAGCTCCTACAATGAGCAGTTCTTC	CASSQDQSPLHSPSSYNEQFF	few	NA	TRBV4-3	TRBJ2-1
TGTGCCAGTAGTATAGACGTTTGGGGTGCTCATCAGCCCCAGCATTTT	CASSIDVWGAHQPQHF	few	NA	TRBV19	TRBJ1-5
TGTGCCAGCAGTTACCCCGGGTTTCAGCGTGGAAACACCATATATTTT	CASSYPGFQRGNTIYF	NA	NA	TRBV6-6	TRBJ1-3